This TCR beta chain was captured in a study of blood T cell repertoires in COVID-19. Study summary: The study drew acute and convalescent COVID-19 samples from the United States, Italy and Spain. T cells, B-cell-depleted T cells, or PBMCs provided the cDNA or gDNA that served as material.

Authors' data handling: Reference gene primers were amplified, and this amplification served to estimate nucleated cell counts. Some clones are missing from TCRdb's copy, which holds only in-frame ones; the method was immunoSEQ multiplex PCR. V, J and clone size derive from that table, while D and trimming were established from the DNA sequence. The profile covers 150,000 to 200,000 clones, with nearly 90% appearing a single time and roughly 0.56% taken by the ten largest. This clone has just one count. This receptor was obtained from a man in his fifties with acute or convalescent COVID-19. Sequencing was performed on peripheral blood.

The CDR3 coding sequence is TGTGCCAGCAGTCTCGACATGAACACTGAAGCTTTCTTT. This gives the protein CASSLDMNTEAFF. This chain uses TRBV12-3 or TRBV12-4 with TRBJ1-1; the D is unclear. V was trimmed by 5 bases and J by 0 bases, leaving 7 bases between them. CDR3 size: 13 residues.